These 7 T cell receptor beta chains were sequenced from one sample in a study of blood T cells in healthy people across ages (dated by TCRdb to about 2015). The library was obtained by 5' RACE. Sequencing was performed on an Illumina HiSeq 2500. The second PCR ran for roughly 6 to 11 cycles and used a J-beta primer mix along with a sample-barcoded 5' primer. TCRdb cleaned the public reads at Q25 with fastp, built clones with MiXCR and kept in-frame beta chains. When rows share a CDR3 protein, they turn into one entry using the most common DNA and genes. Present in this sample are roughly 680,000 distinct CDR3 sequences, 49% of which were seen just once. The biggest ten clones account for under 35% of the sample. Sequences were obtained from blood. The receptors shown here come from a woman aged 55-69 years in good health.

The chain carries TRBV5-1 and TRBJ2-1; 9 bases align to TRBD2. Gene TRBJ2-7 matches the end of the DNA better, so the J call may be wrong. CDR1 is SGHRS, CDR2 YFSETQ, per germline. CDR3 size: 15 residues. The CDR3 is CASSNSGRNDNEQYF. CDR3 coding DNA: TGCGCCAGCAGCAACAGCGGGAGGAACGACAATGAGCAGTACTTC.

The J gene is TRBJ1-3, the V gene TRBV29-1, with TRBD1 as a possible D gene (5 bases). V lost 4 bases and J 2 bases, leaving 9 bases between the germline ends. The V gene's germline CDR1 is SQVTM and CDR2 ANQGSEA. The CDR3 totals 13 residues. DNA of the CDR3: TGCAGCGTTGGGGGCAGCCCTGGAAACACCATATATTTT. It encodes CSVGGSPGNTIYF.

As concerns this clonotype: A single base separates this from a much larger clone, so it may be a read error. The genes are TRBV7-9 and TRBJ2-7, with TRBD1 as a possible D gene (5 bases). The ends were cut back, 3 bases at V and 5 bases at J, with 11 bases in the middle. Looked up from germline, CDR1 is SEHNR and CDR2 is FQNEAQ (reference sequence). The CDR3 contains 13 residues. The CDR3 DNA reads as TGTGCCAGCAGCTTCGGCAGGGCGGACGAGCAGTACTTC. It codes for CASSFGRADEQYF.

The genes are TRBV5-1 and TRBJ1-1; D might be TRBD1 (6 bases). CDR1 SGHRS and CDR2 YFSETQ come from the germline V gene. The CDR3 sequence is 15 residues long. Trimming removed 3 bases from V and 1 base from J, with 13 bases in between. The CDR3 DNA follows: TGCGCCAGCAGCTCTTCCGGGACACCGAACACTGAAGCTTTCTTT. It is translated as CASSSSGTPNTEAFF.

This clonotype has just one count. One end of the junction does not line up with germline, which may come from a read error. The J gene is TRBJ2-1, the V gene TRBV11-2; 10 bases are shared with TRBD2. CDR1 SGHAT and CDR2 FQNNGV come from the germline V gene. CDR3 size: 15 residues. The CDR3 region is CASSHTSGTYNEQFF. The CDR3 DNA is TGCGCCAGCAGCCACACTAGCGGGACCTACAATGAGCAGTTCTTC.

V is TRBV7-2 and J is TRBJ2-4, with D tentatively TRBD2 (6 bases). The J call is doubtful: the DNA matches TRBJ2-7 better. The CDR3 totals 14 residues. The germline V gene has CDR1 SGHTA and CDR2 FQGNSA. The CDR3: CASSRSGINYEQYF. The DNA for the CDR3 is TGTGCCAGCAGCCGTAGCGGAATTAACTACGAGCAGTACTTC.

The chain uses TRBV6-5 and TRBJ2-3, with a possible D match to TRBD1 (6 bases). Germline V gives CDR1 MNHEY, CDR2 SVGAGI. The CDR3 consists of 14 residues. Trimming cost V 6 bases and J 1 base, with 11 bases left between them. The CDR3, as DNA: TGTGCCAGCAGACAGGGTTATGGCACAGATACGCAGTATTTT. Amino acid sequence: CASRQGYGTDTQYF.